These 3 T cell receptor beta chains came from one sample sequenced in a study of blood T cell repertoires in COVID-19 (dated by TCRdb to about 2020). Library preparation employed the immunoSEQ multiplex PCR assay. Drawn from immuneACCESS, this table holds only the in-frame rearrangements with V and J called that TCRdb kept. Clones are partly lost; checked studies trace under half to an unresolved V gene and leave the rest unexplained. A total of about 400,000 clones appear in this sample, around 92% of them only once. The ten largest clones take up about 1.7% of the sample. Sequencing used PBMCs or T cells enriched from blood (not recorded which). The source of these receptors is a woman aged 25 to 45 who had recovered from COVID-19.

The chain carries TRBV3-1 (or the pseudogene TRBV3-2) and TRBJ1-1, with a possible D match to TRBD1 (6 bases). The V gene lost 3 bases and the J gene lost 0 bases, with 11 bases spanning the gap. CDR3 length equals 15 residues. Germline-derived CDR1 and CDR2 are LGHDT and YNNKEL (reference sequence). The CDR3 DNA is TGTGCCAGCAGCCATGGACAGTCGATGAACACTGAAGCTTTCTTT. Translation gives CASSHGQSMNTEAFF.

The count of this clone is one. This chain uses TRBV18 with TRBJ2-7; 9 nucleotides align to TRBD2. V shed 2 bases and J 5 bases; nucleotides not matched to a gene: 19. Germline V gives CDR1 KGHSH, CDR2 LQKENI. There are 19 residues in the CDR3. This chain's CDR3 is CASSPALGGDAGGRHEQYF. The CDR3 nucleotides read TGTGCCAGCTCACCAGCCTTAGGAGGGGACGCGGGAGGGCGCCACGAGCAGTACTTC.

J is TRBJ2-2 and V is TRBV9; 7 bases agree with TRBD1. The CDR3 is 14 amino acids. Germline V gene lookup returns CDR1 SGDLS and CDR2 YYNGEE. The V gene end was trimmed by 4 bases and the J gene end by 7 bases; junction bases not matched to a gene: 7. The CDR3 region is CASSFRQGGGELFF. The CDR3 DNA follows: TGTGCCAGCAGCTTTAGACAGGGCGGCGGGGAGCTGTTTTTT.